This T cell receptor (beta chain) was profiled in a study of neoadjuvant anti-PD-1 for oral cavity cancer. Whole-study context: Patients without progression got a fourth dose around day 43.

Germline CDR1 and CDR2: MNHNS and SASEGT. Trimming pared 3 bases from V and 6 bases from J, leaving 11 bases between. The CDR3 totals 13 residues. Generated by immunoSEQ multiplex PCR, the TCRdb table keeps only in-frame clones and is missing some. Counted here are under 14,000 clones, roughly half occurring once; the ten biggest clones make up around a quarter. General observations from the study: Larger post-treatment preexisting tumor clones tracked with greater tumor shrinkage.

Stage II-IVA oral cavity squamous cell carcinoma was new and untreated by systemic or radiation therapy. Cohort: HPV-negative, locally advanced oral cavity squamous cell carcinoma patients. On this clone: Its target is unknown.

This specimen was tumor tissue, taken before nivolumab (anti-PD-1) treatment. The chain employs TRBV6-1 and TRBJ1-2; D uncertain. The source of this sequence is a person between 40 and 79 years old with oral cavity squamous cell carcinoma. The CDR3 reads CASSDVAVNGYTF. In DNA form, the CDR3 reads TGTGCCAGCAGTGATGTTGCCGTGAATGGCTACACCTTC.